The rows below give T cell receptor beta chains drawn from one sample of a study of molecular identifiers for immune sequencing clone quantification. One entry per CDR3 protein results from TCRdb running MiXCR on the PCR reads. The sample includes more than 450,000 distinct CDR3 sequences, about 26% of them seen just once. Sequencing was performed on naive CD8+ T cells from blood, with Jurkat cell RNA spiked in. These receptors came from a human donor in good health. Some libraries in this study had Jurkat cell RNA spiked in. The CDR3 runs from the conserved cysteine through the conserved F or W. D genes are given only for firm matches. Clone size is given for some rows only: seen once, a few or many times, or a class if the clone is expanded.

- | TRBJ2-5 | - | TRBV7-9 | CASSLSPGTQYF | TGTGCCAGCAGTCTATCTCCGGGGACCCAGTACTTC
once | TRBJ2-3 | TRBD2 | TRBV4-3 | CASSQDRLAGPPNTQNF | TGCGCCAGCAGCCAAGACAGGCTAGCGGGGCCCCCGAATACGCAGAATTTT
- | TRBJ2-3 | - | TRBV14 | CASSQGAEGGPAYTQYF | TGTGCCAGCAGCCAAGGCGCGGAGGGGGGGCCTGCTTATACGCAGTATTTT
- | TRBJ2-7 | TRBD2 | TRBV28 | CASRSPGTSGISYEQYF | TGTGCCAGCAGATCTCCCGGGACTAGCGGTATCTCCTACGAGCAGTACTTC
few | TRBJ2-3 | - | TRBV5-4 | CASSLVDGGADTQYF | TGTGCCAGCAGCTTGGTGGATGGGGGCGCTGATACGCAGTATTTT
- | TRBJ2-1 | - | TRBV30 | CAWIRASHNEQFF | TGTGCCTGGATTCGGGCGTCCCACAATGAGCAGTTCTTC
- | TRBJ1-4 | - | TRBV19 | CASAGTNEKLFF | TGTGCCAGCGCCGGGACTAATGAAAAACTGTTTTTT
- | TRBJ2-1 | - | TRBV6-5 | CASSTDSAYNGQFF | TGTGCCAGCAGTACGGACTCAGCCTACAATGGGCAGTTCTTC
many | TRBJ1-5 | TRBD1 | TRBV6-5 | CASSSDRVGNQPQHF | TGTGCCAGCAGTTCTGACAGGGTTGGCAATCAGCCCCAGCATTTT
few | TRBJ2-1 | TRBD2 | TRBV9 | CASSVAGGGNEQFF | TGTGCCAGCAGCGTAGCGGGGGGGGGGAATGAGCAGTTCTTC
many | TRBJ2-3 | - | TRBV20-1 | CSATPTDTQYF | TGCAGTGCTACTCCGACCGATACGCAGTATTTT
- | TRBJ2-1 | TRBD1 | TRBV4-3 | CASSQDRTGGRNEQFF | TGCGCCAGCAGCCAAGATCGAACAGGGGGCCGGAATGAGCAGTTCTTC
few | TRBJ2-3 | - | TRBV7-6 | CASSLAVDSTDTQYF | TGTGCCAGCAGCTTAGCGGTTGACAGCACAGATACGCAGTATTTT
few | TRBJ1-2 | - | TRBV4-3 | CASSQDPYAPDDYGYTF | TGCGCCAGCAGCCAAGATCCGTATGCCCCGGACGACTATGGCTACACCTTC
once | TRBJ2-3 | TRBD1 | TRBV18 | CASSPVRGQQTDTQYF | TGTGCCAGCTCACCGGTAAGGGGACAGCAGACAGATACGCAGTATTTT
- | TRBJ1-5 | - | TRBV6-5 | CASSAFGPENQPQHF | TGTGCCAGCAGTGCCTTTGGGCCCGAGAATCAGCCCCAGCATTTT
- | TRBJ2-3 | TRBD2 | TRBV24-1 | CATSDRAGGTDTQYF | TGTGCCACCAGTGATCGAGCGGGGGGCACAGATACGCAGTATTTT
- | TRBJ2-2 | - | TRBV28 | CASNSIGPTGELFF | TGTGCCAGCAACAGCATCGGACCGACCGGGGAGCTGTTTTTT
many | TRBJ1-5 | TRBD1 | TRBV12-3/TRBV12-4 | CASSLGQGAGQPQHF | TGTGCCAGCAGTTTGGGACAGGGGGCTGGACAGCCCCAGCATTTT
- | TRBJ2-7 | TRBD2 | TRBV5-4 | CASSYGTSGGQYF | TGTGCCAGCAGCTACGGGACTAGCGGCGGGCAGTACTTC
many | TRBJ2-1 | TRBD2 | TRBV29-1 | CSVEERWSSGRSNEQFF | TGCAGCGTTGAAGAACGGTGGTCTAGCGGGAGAAGCAATGAGCAGTTCTTC
- | TRBJ1-6 | - | TRBV14 | CASSPFGGGWDSPLHF | TGTGCCAGCAGCCCTTTTGGCGGGGGGTGGGATTCACCCCTCCACTTT
many | TRBJ2-3 | - | TRBV2 | CASSAGQSSTDTQYF | TGTGCCAGCAGTGCGGGGCAGTCTAGCACAGATACGCAGTATTTT
- | TRBJ2-7 | - | TRBV7-9 | CASSSLRAGTGEQYF | TGTGCCAGCAGCTCGCTAAGGGCGGGGACGGGCGAGCAGTACTTC
few | TRBJ2-1 | - | TRBV7-9 | CANGASYNEQFF | TGTGCCAACGGGGCATCATACAATGAGCAGTTCTTC
few | TRBJ1-1 | TRBD1 | TRBV2 | CARESGTGGTEAFF | TGTGCCAGGGAGTCCGGGACAGGGGGCACTGAAGCTTTCTTT
- | TRBJ2-3 | - | TRBV9 | CASRPRQGPDTQYF | TGTGCCAGCCGCCCCCGCCAGGGTCCAGATACGCAGTATTTT
few | TRBJ2-1 | - | TRBV9 | CASSTGVEAYNEQFF | TGTGCCAGCAGCACGGGGGTAGAGGCCTACAATGAGCAGTTCTTC
many | TRBJ2-3 | TRBD2 | TRBV7-6 | CASSMGTSVYADTQYF | TGTGCCAGCAGCATGGGGACTAGCGTTTATGCAGATACGCAGTATTTT
many | TRBJ1-4 | - | TRBV28 | CASSDPYATNEKLFF | TGTGCCTCCTCTGATCCCTACGCAACTAATGAAAAACTGTTTTTT
few | TRBJ2-2 | TRBD1 | TRBV6-5 | CASSPWTGPPTGELFF | TGTGCCAGCAGCCCCTGGACAGGGCCCCCCACCGGGGAGCTGTTTTTT
few | TRBJ2-3 | TRBD2 | TRBV6-5 | CASSPSGRPTDTQYF | TGTGCCAGCAGTCCTAGCGGGAGACCCACAGATACGCAGTATTTT
few | TRBJ2-1 | - | TRBV30 | CAWEDSNEQFF | TGTGCCTGGGAGGACTCTAATGAGCAGTTCTTC
- | TRBJ2-7 | TRBD1 | TRBV6-5 | CASSYATGGHEQYF | TGTGCCAGCAGTTACGCGACAGGGGGCCACGAGCAGTACTTC
few | TRBJ2-1 | - | TRBV6-2/TRBV6-3 | CASRDLANDWEQFF | TGTGCCAGCAGAGATTTGGCCAATGATTGGGAGCAGTTCTTC
many | TRBJ1-3 | - | TRBV4-3 | CASSQATGYKGNTIYF | TGCGCCAGCAGCCAAGCTACGGGATACAAGGGAAACACCATATATTTT
once | TRBJ2-2 | - | TRBV9 | CASSPIITGELFF | TGTGCCAGCAGCCCAATAATCACCGGGGAGCTGTTTTTT
few | TRBJ2-3 | - | TRBV19 | CASSPEEFSTDTQYF | TGTGCCAGTAGTCCAGAGGAGTTTAGCACAGATACGCAGTATTTT
- | TRBJ2-4 | TRBD2 | TRBV2 | CASYGTTKNIQYF | TGTGCCAGCTACGGGACTACCAAAAACATTCAGTACTTC
few | TRBJ2-5 | TRBD2 | TRBV2 | CASTVLAGVETQYF | TGTGCCAGCACCGTGCTAGCGGGAGTTGAGACCCAGTACTTC
- | TRBJ2-1 | TRBD2 | TRBV5-1 | CASSQGLGVRNEQFF | TGCGCCAGCAGCCAGGGACTAGGAGTTCGGAATGAGCAGTTCTTC
many | TRBJ1-5 | TRBD1 | TRBV19 | CASSEGTGGNQPQHF | TGTGCCAGTAGTGAAGGGACAGGGGGCAATCAGCCCCAGCATTTT
- | TRBJ2-5 | - | TRBV13 | CASSAQEEETQYF | TGTGCCAGCAGCGCACAGGAGGAAGAGACCCAGTACTTC
many | TRBJ2-2 | - | TRBV5-1 | CASSLGTERAGELFF | TGCGCCAGCAGCTTGGGGACAGAAAGAGCCGGGGAGCTGTTTTTT
many | TRBJ2-3 | - | TRBV5-6 | CASRLDTDGYTDTQYF | TGTGCCAGCAGGCTGGATACGGACGGATACACAGATACGCAGTATTTT
few | TRBJ2-3 | TRBD2 | TRBV18 | CASSPVTSGETDTQYF | TGTGCCAGCTCACCCGTCACTAGCGGGGAGACAGATACGCAGTATTTT
- | TRBJ2-1 | TRBD2 | TRBV6-5 | CASRAAGGPYNEQFF | TGTGCCAGCAGAGCAGCGGGGGGGCCATACAATGAGCAGTTCTTC
many | TRBJ1-5 | TRBD1 | TRBV12-3/TRBV12-4 | CASSVQGGNQPQHF | TGTGCCAGCAGTGTACAGGGGGGTAATCAGCCCCAGCATTTT
- | TRBJ2-1 | TRBD2 | TRBV7-2 | CASSPTPGLAGGSSYNEQFF | TGTGCCAGCAGCCCCACTCCGGGACTAGCGGGGGGAAGCTCCTACAATGAGCAGTTCTTC
- | TRBJ1-4 | TRBD1 | TRBV28 | CASTPGGEKLFF | TGTGCCAGCACCCCAGGGGGGGAAAAACTGTTTTTT
many | TRBJ1-4 | - | TRBV2 | CASSEAIGLLGEKLFF | TGTGCCAGCAGTGAAGCAATAGGGCTACTTGGGGAAAAACTGTTTTTT
many | TRBJ2-3 | - | TRBV13 | CASSSDADTQYF | TGTGCCAGCAGTTCGGACGCCGATACGCAGTATTTT
few | TRBJ1-1 | - | TRBV5-3 | CASSLVGSEGYAEAFF | TGTGCCAGCAGCTTGGTGGGGAGTGAGGGGTACGCTGAAGCTTTCTTT
- | TRBJ1-5 | - | TRBV6-5 | CARSYSPGPNQPPHF | TGTGCCCGCAGTTACTCGCCCGGCCCCAATCAGCCCCCGCATTTT
many | TRBJ1-1 | - | TRBV29-1 | CSVEDWAGEAFF | TGCAGCGTTGAAGATTGGGCAGGTGAAGCTTTCTTT
- | TRBJ2-2 | - | TRBV28 | CGSSLTARWSGRTNTGELFF | TGTGGCAGCAGTTTGACAGCCCGGTGGTCAGGCCGAACGAACACCGGGGAGCTGTTTTTT